This T cell receptor beta chain stems from a study of T-cell reconstitution after alpha-beta-depleted transplantation in children. Study outcomes and limitations: About two months after transplant, alpha-beta T cells reportedly came from several hundred expanded graft clones. Among T cells one year after transplant, newly produced cells accounted for most counts and diversity.

As regards this clonotype: Its target is not known.

The CDR3 has 14 amino acids. The junction had 7 bases not matched to a gene; V was cut back by 6 bases and J by 9 bases. From germline, CDR1 is SGHTA and CDR2 FQGNSA. The library targeted TCRbeta and was prepared with unique molecular identifiers. Using its own MiXCR run on the PCR reads, TCRdb lists one record per CDR3 protein. The table includes a few hundred thousand distinct CDR3 sequences, about 17% detected once. The chain combines TRBV7-2 with TRBJ2-1; 11 nucleotides agree with TRBD2. This receptor was taken from a boy younger than two who had a stem cell transplant for Wiskott-Aldrich syndrome, so the T cells may come from the graft donor. The source material was PBMCs, mostly from graft donor cells, sampled 360 days after TCRalphabeta/CD19-depleted stem cell transplant. In DNA form, the CDR3 reads TGTGCCAGCAGACGTAGCGGGAGGGCGGGTGAGCAGTTCTTC. This gives the protein CASRRSGRAGEQFF.